This TCR beta chain was sequenced for a study of vaccination and CD4 T cells after COVID-19. At the level of the study: Post-vaccine sampling followed dose two by a median about 72 days (range 14 to 241).

With the Oncomine TCR Beta short-read assay, DNA from cultured CD4+ T cells was sequenced. Genomic DNA was drawn out of CD4+ T cells grown in culture. TCRdb reprocessed the PCR reads via MiXCR and lists one record per CDR3 protein. The repertoire has about 4,800 distinct CDR3 sequences, approximately 73% of them found once; the top ten carry around 49%. On this clonotype: The antigen is undetermined.

The treatment: approximately nine-day PBMC culture with coronavirus spike peptide pools or control peptides (ViraFEST assay). Per well, 1.5 million to 2.5 million PBMCs were cultured in the presence of about 10 IU/ml IL-2 and 8 to 10 ug/ml peptide pools. The CDR3 runs 11 residues. V was shortened by 6 bases and J by 14 bases, with 14 bases between the two germline ends. Per the germline V gene, CDR1 is SNHLY and CDR2 is FYNNEI. The sample comprised CD4+ T cells from blood, cultured in vitro. The chain joins TRBV2 to TRBJ2-1; D unresolved. The clonotype originates from a human donor who had recovered from COVID-19. CDR3 amino acids: CASSASTVKFF. For the CDR3, the DNA is TGTGCCAGCAGCGCCTCTACTGTTAAGTTCTTC.